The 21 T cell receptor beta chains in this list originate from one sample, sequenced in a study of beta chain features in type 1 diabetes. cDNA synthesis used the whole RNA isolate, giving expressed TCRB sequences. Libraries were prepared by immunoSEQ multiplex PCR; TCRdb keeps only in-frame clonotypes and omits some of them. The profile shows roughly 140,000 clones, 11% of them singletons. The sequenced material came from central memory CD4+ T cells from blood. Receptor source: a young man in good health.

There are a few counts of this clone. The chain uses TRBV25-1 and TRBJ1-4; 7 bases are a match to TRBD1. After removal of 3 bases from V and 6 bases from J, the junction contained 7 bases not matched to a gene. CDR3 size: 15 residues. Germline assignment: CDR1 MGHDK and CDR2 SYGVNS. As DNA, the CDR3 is TGTGCCAGCAGTGATGGGGGACAGACACATGAAAAACTGTTTTTT. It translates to CASSDGGQTHEKLFF.

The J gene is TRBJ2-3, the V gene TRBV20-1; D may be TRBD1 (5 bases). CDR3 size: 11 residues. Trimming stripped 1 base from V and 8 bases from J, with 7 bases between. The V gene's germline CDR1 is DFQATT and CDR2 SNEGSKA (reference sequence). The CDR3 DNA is TGCAGTGCTAGAGTAGACAGTACGCAGTATTTT. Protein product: CSARVDSTQYF.

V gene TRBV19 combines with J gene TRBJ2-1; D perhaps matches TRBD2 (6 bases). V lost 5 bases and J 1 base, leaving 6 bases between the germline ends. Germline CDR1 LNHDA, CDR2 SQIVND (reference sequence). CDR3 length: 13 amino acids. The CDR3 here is CASSRGSYNEQFF. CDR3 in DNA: TGTGCCAGTAGTCGGGGGTCCTACAATGAGCAGTTCTTC.

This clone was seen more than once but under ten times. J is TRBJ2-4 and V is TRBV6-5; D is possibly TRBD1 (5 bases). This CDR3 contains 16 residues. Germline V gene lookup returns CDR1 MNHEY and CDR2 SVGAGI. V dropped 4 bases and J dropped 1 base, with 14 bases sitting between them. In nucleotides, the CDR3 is TGTGCCAGCAGTTCAGGGCAATTGGCGGCCAAAAACATTCAGTACTTC. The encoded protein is CASSSGQLAAKNIQYF.

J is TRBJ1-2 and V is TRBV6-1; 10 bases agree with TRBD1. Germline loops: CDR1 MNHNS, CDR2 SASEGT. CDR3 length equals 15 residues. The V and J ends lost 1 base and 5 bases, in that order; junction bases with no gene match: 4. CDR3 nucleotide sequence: TGTGCCAGCAGTGAAGGAGGACAGGGGGTATATGGCTACACCTTC. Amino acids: CASSEGGQGVYGYTF.

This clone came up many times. The CDR3 nucleotides are TGTGCCGCAACGGACAGGGAGAATGAAAAACTGTTTTTT. It translates to CAATDRENEKLFF. The chain has TRBV10-3 and TRBJ1-4, with 8 bases aligning to TRBD1. The CDR3 runs 13 residues. Trimming took 11 bases from V and 5 from J; bases not matched to a gene: 7. The germline V gene encodes CDR1 ENHRY and CDR2 SYGVKD.

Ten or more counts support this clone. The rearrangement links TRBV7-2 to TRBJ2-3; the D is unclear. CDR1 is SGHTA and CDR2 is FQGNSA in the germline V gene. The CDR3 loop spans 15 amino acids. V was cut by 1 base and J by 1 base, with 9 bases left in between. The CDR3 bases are TGTGCCAGCAGCTTAGGAACTGCAGGCACAGATACGCAGTATTTT. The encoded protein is CASSLGTAGTDTQYF.

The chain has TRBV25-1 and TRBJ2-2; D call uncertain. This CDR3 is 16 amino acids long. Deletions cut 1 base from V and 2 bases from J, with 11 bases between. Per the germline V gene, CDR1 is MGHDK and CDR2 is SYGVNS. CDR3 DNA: TGTGCCAGCAGTGAATTTCGGCAGACAAACACCGGGGAGCTGTTTTTT. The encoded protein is CASSEFRQTNTGELFF.

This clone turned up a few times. The CDR3 nucleotides read TGTGCCAGCACCCTGGGCGCTTTAGGCTACAATGAGCAGTTCTTC. As protein: CASTLGALGYNEQFF. The chain uses TRBV10-3 and TRBJ2-1; D gene uncertain. The germline V and J ends were trimmed by 10 bases and 3 bases, with 19 bases remaining between them. Per the germline V gene, CDR1 is ENHRY and CDR2 is SYGVKD. CDR3 length: 15 residues.

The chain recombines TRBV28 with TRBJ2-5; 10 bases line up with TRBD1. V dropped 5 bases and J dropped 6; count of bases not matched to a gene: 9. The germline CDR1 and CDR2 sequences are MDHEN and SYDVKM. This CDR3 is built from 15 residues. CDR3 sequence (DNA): TGTGCCAGCAGTCCATCGGGACAGGGGAGAAAGACCCAGTACTTC. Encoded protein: CASSPSGQGRKTQYF.

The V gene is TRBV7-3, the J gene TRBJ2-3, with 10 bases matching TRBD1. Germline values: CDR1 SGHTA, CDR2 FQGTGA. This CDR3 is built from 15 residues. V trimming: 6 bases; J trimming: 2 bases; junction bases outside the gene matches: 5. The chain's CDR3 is CASSTRQGATDTQYF. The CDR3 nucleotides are TGTGCCAGCAGTACCCGACAGGGGGCCACAGATACGCAGTATTTT.

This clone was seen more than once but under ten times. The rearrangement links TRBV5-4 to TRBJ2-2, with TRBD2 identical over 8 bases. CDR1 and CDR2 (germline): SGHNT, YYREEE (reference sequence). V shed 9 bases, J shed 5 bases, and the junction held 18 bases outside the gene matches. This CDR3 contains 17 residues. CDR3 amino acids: CATQLGGVAGKTGELFF. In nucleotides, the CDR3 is TGTGCCACCCAACTTGGGGGCGTAGCGGGAAAAACCGGGGAGCTGTTTTTT.

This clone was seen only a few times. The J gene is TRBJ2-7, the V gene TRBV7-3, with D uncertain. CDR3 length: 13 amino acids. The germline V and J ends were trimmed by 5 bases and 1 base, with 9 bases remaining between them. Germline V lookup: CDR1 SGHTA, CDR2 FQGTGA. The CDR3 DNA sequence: TGTGCCAGCAGCCCCGGGCAGTCCTACGAGCAGTACTTC. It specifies CASSPGQSYEQYF.

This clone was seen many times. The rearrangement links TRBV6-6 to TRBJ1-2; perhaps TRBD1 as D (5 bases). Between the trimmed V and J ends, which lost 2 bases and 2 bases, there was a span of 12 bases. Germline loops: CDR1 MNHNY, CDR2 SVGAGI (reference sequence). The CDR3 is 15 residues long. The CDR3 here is CASSYETAPNYGYTF. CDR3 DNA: TGTGCCAGCAGTTACGAGACAGCGCCGAACTATGGCTACACCTTC.

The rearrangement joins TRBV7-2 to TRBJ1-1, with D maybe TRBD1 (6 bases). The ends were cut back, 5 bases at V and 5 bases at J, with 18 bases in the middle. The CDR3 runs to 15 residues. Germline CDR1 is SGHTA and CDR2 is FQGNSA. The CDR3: CASSPSEEGGTEAFF. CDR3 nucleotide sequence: TGTGCCAGCAGCCCATCCGAGGAGGGGGGGACTGAAGCTTTCTTT.

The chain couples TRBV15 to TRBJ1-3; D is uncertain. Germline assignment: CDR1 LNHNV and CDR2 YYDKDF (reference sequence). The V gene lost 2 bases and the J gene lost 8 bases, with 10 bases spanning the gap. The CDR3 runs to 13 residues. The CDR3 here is CATSRSPRDTIYF. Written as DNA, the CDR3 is TGTGCCACCAGCAGATCCCCCCGTGACACCATATATTTT.

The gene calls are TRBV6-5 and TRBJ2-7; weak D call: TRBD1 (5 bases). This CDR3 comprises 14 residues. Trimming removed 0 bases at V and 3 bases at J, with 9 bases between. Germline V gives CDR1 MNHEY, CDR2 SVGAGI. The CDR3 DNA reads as TGTGCCAGCAGTTACTCCACAGGAGTCTACGAGCAGTACTTC. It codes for CASSYSTGVYEQYF.

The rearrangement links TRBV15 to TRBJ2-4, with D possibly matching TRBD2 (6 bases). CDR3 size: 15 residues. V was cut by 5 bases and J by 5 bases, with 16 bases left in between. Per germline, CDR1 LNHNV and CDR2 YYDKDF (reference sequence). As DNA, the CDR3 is TGTGCCACCAGCTCAGGGACTCTGGGGGAAAACATTCAGTACTTC. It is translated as CATSSGTLGENIQYF.

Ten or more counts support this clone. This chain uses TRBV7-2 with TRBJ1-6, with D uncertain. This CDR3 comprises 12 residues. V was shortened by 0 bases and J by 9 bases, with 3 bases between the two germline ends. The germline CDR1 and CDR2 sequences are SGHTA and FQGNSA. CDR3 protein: CASSLALSPLHF. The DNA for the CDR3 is TGTGCCAGCAGCTTAGCGCTTTCACCCCTCCACTTT.

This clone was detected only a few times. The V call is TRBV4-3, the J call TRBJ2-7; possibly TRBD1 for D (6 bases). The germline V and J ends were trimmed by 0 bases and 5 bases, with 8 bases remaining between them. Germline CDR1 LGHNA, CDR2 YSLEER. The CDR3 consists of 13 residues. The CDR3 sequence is CASSQDHRDEQYF. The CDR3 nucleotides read TGCGCCAGCAGCCAAGACCACAGGGACGAGCAGTACTTC.

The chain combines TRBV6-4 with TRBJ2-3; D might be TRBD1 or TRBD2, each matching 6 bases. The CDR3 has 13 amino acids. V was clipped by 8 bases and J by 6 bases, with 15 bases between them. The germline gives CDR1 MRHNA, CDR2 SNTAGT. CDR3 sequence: CASWWGARDTQYF. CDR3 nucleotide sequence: TGTGCCAGCTGGTGGGGGGCGAGGGATACGCAGTATTTT.